A selection of T cell receptor beta chains follows, all from one sample in a study of blood T cell repertoires in COVID-19. Assay: immunoSEQ multiplex PCR; the TCRdb copy retains only in-frame clones and omits some. The profile shows around 84,000 clones, just under 85% of them singletons. Specimen: peripheral blood. All receptors derive from an elderly man with active or convalescent COVID-19. Both conserved end residues are part of each CDR3. A D gene is named only where the DNA matches it firmly. Rows give clone size only sometimes, using once, few, many, or a class for an expanded clone.

D,size,J,V,CDR3,DNA
TRBD2,NA,TRBJ2-1,TRBV19,CASNTGAGVEYNEQFF,TGTGCCAGTAACACTGGGGCGGGGGTAGAGTACAATGAGCAGTTCTTC
NA,NA,TRBJ1-3,TRBV5-4,CASSSGVSGNTIYF,TGTGCCAGCAGCTCGGGGGTCTCTGGAAACACCATATATTTT
NA,few,TRBJ1-2,TRBV11-2,CASSAGTPNYGYTF,TGTGCCAGCAGCGCCGGGACACCCAACTATGGCTACACCTTC
NA,NA,TRBJ2-5,TRBV7-6,CASSLWDLRQETQYF,TGTGCCAGCAGCTTATGGGACTTACGCCAAGAGACCCAGTACTTC
TRBD1,NA,TRBJ1-4,TRBV5-4,CASSGTGSAEKLFF,TGTGCCAGCAGCGGGACAGGGTCGGCTGAAAAACTGTTTTTT
TRBD2,NA,TRBJ2-3,TRBV29-1,CSVRTSGDGDTQYF,TGCAGCGTGAGGACTAGCGGGGATGGAGATACGCAGTATTTT
TRBD2,NA,TRBJ2-2,TRBV3-1/TRBV3-2,CASTSRLATNTGELFF,TGTGCCAGCACCTCCAGACTAGCGACGAACACCGGGGAGCTGTTTTTT
TRBD1,NA,TRBJ1-5,TRBV28,CASSSIPRTGVSQPQHF,TGTGCCAGCAGTTCCATTCCGAGGACAGGGGTGAGTCAGCCCCAGCATTTT
NA,NA,TRBJ1-1,TRBV7-2,CASSFRGAYEAFF,TGTGCCAGCAGCTTTCGGGGTGCCTATGAAGCTTTCTTT
TRBD1,NA,TRBJ2-1,TRBV2,CASRATGGRFSEQFF,TGTGCCAGCAGGGCGACAGGGGGCCGGTTTAGCGAGCAGTTCTTC
TRBD1,NA,TRBJ1-5,TRBV5-1,CASSLDGTAPQWPQHF,TGCGCCAGCAGCTTGGATGGGACAGCGCCTCAATGGCCCCAGCATTTT
NA,few,TRBJ2-3,TRBV7-8,CASSPRVRTDTQYF,TGTGCCAGCAGCCCCAGGGTTAGGACAGATACGCAGTATTTT
NA,NA,TRBJ1-2,TRBV14,CASSQEWTTYGYTF,TGTGCCAGCAGCCAAGAGTGGACAACATATGGCTACACCTTC
NA,NA,TRBJ1-1,TRBV10-3,CAISERGRASNTEAFF,TGTGCCATCAGTGAGAGAGGGAGAGCGAGTAACACTGAAGCTTTCTTT
NA,few,TRBJ1-2,TRBV6-1,CASSEAPGSPGIYGYTF,TGTGCCAGCAGTGAAGCTCCCGGGAGTCCAGGCATCTATGGCTACACCTTC